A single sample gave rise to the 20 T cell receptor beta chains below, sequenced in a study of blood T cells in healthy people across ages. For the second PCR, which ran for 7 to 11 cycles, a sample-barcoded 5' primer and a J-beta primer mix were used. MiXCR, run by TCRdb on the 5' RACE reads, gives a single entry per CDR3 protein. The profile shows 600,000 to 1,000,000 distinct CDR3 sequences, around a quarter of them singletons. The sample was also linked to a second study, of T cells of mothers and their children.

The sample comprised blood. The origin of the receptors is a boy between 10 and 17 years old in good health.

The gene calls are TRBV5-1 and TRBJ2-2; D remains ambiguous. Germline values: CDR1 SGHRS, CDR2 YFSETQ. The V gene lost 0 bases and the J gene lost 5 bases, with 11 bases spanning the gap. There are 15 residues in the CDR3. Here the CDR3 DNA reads TGCGCCAGCAGCTTGGCCCTTCAGGAGACCGGGGAGCTGTTTTTT. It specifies CASSLALQETGELFF.

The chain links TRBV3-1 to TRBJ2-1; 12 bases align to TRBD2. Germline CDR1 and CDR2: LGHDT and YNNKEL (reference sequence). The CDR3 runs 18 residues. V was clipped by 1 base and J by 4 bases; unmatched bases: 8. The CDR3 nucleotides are TGTGCCAGCAGCCAAGTGGCGGCTAGCGGGAGGGAGTACAATGAGCAGTTCTTC. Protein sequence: CASSQVAASGREYNEQFF.

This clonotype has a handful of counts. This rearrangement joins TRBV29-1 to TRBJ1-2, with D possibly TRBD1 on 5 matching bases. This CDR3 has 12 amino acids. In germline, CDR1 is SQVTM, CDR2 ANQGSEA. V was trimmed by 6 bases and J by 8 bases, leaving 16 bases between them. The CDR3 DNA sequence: TGCAGCGTCGTCGGGACTTACGGAGGCTACACCTTC. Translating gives CSVVGTYGGYTF.

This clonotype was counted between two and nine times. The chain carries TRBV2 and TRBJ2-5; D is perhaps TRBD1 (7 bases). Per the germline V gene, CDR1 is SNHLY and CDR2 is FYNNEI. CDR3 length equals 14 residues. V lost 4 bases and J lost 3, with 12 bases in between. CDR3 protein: CASSGTTGEETQYF. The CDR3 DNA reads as TGTGCCAGCAGTGGGACTACAGGGGAAGAGACCCAGTACTTC.

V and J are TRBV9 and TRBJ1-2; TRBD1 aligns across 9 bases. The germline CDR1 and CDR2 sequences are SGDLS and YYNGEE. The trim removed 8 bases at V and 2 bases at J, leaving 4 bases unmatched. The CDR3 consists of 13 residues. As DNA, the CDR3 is TGTGCCAGTGGTGGGACAGGGAACTATGGCTACACCTTC. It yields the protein CASGGTGNYGYTF.

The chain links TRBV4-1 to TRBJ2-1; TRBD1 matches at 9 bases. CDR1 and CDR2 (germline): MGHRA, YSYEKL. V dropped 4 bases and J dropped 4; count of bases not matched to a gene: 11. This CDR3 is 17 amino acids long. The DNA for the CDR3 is TGCGCCAGCAGCCCAAGGGGCGGGACAGGGATATACAATGAGCAGTTCTTC. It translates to CASSPRGGTGIYNEQFF.

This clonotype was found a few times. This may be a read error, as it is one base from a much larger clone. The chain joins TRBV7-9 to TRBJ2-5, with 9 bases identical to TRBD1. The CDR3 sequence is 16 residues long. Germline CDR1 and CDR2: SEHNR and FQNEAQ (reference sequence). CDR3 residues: CASSLSPGQGLETQHF. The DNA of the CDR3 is TGTGCCAGCAGCTTAAGTCCGGGACAGGGTTTGGAGACCCAGCACTTC.

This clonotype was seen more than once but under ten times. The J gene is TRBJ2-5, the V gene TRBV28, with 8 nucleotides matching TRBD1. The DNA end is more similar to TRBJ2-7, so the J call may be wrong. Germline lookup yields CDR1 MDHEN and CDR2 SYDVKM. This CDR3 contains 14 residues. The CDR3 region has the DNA TGTGCCAGCAGGGGCCGGACAGGGCTCCACGAGCAGTACTTC. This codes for CASRGRTGLHEQYF.

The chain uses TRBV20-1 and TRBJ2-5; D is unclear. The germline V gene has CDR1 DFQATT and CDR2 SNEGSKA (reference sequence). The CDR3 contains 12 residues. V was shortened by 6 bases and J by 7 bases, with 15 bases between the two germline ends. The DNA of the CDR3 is TGCAGTGCGCATGACTTCGAGAGGACCCAGTACTTC. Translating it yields CSAHDFERTQYF.

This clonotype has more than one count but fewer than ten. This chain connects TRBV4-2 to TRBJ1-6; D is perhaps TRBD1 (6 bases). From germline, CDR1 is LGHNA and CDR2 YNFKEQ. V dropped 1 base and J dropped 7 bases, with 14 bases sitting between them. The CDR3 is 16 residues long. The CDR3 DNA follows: TGTGCCAGCAGCCAAGTAGGTGCGGGGGCAAATTCACCCCTCCACTTT. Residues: CASSQVGAGANSPLHF.

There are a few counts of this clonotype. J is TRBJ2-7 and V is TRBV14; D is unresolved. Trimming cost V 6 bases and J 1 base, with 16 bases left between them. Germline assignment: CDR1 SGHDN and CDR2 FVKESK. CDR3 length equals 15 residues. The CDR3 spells CASSQSGSQSYEQYF. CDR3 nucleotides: TGTGCCAGCAGTCAATCGGGCAGCCAGTCCTACGAGCAGTACTTC.

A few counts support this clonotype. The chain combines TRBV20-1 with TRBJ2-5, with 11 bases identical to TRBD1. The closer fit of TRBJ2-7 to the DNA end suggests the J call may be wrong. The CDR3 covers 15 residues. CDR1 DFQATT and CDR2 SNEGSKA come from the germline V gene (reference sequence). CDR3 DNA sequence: TGCAGTGCGCCGCTCGGACAGGGGGCTTCCTACGAGCAGTACTTC. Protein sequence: CSAPLGQGASYEQYF.

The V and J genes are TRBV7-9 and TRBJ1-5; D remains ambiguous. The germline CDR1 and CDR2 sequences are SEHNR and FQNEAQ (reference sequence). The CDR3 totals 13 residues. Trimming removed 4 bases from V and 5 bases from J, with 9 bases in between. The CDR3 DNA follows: TGTGCCAGCAGCTACGGAGCAGATCAGCCCCAGCATTTT. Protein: CASSYGADQPQHF. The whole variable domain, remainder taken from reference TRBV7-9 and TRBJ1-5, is DTGVSQNPRHKITKRGQNVTFRCDPISEHNRLYWYRQTLGQGPEFLTYFQNEAQLEKSRLLSDRFSAERPKGSFSTLEIQRTEQGDSAMYLCASSYGADQPQHFGDGTRLSIL.

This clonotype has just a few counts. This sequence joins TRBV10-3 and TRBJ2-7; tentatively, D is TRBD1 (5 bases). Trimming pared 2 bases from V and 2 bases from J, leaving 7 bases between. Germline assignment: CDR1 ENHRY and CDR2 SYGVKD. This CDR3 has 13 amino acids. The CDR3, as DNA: TGTGCCATCAGTGAGGACAGCCCCTACGAGCAGTACTTC. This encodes CAISEDSPYEQYF.

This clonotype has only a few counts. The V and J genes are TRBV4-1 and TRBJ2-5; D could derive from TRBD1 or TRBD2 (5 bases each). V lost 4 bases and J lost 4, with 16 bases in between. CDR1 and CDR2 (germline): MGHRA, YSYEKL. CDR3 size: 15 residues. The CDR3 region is CASSPAFRDRETQYF. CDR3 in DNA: TGCGCCAGCAGCCCCGCGTTTCGGGACCGAGAGACCCAGTACTTC.

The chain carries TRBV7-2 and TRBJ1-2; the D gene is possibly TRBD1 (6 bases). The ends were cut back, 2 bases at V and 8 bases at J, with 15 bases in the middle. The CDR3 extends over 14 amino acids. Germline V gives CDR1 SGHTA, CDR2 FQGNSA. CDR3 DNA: TGTGCCAGCAGCTTATTTCGGGGGCATTCCGGCTACACCTTC. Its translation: CASSLFRGHSGYTF.

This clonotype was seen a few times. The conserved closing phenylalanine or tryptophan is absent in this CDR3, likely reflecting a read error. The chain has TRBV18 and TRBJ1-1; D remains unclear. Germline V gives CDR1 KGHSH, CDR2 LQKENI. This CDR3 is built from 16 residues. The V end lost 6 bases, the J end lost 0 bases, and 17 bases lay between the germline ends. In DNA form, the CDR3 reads TGTGCCAGCTCGCCAAAGACATCCGCCGTGAACACTGAAGCTTTCCTT. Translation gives CASSPKTSAVNTEAFL.

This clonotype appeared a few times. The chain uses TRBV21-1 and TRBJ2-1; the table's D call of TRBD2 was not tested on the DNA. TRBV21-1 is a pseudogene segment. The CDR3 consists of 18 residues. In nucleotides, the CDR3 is TGTGCCAGCAGCAAAGAGGGGGGCGAACTAGCGGGAGAAGGCGAGCAGTTCTTC. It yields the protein CASSKEGGELAGEGEQFF.

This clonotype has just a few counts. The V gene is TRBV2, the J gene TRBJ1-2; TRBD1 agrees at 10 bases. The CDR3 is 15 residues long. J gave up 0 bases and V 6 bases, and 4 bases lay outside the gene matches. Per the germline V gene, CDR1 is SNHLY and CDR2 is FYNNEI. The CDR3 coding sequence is TGTGCCAGCAGCGACAGGGGGCCGTCTAACTATGGCTACACCTTC. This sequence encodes CASSDRGPSNYGYTF. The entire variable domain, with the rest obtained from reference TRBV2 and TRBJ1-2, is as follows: EPEVTQTPSHQVTQMGQEVILRCVPISNHLYFYWYRQILGQKVEFLVSFYNNEISEKSEIFDDQFSVERPDGSNFTLKIRSTKLEDSAMYFCASSDRGPSNYGYTFGSGTRLTVV.

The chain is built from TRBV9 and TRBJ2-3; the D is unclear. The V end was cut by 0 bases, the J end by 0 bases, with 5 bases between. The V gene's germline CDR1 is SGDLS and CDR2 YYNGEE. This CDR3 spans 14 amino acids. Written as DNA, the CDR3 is TGTGCCAGCAGCGTAGGGTCGAGCACAGATACGCAGTATTTT. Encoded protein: CASSVGSSTDTQYF.